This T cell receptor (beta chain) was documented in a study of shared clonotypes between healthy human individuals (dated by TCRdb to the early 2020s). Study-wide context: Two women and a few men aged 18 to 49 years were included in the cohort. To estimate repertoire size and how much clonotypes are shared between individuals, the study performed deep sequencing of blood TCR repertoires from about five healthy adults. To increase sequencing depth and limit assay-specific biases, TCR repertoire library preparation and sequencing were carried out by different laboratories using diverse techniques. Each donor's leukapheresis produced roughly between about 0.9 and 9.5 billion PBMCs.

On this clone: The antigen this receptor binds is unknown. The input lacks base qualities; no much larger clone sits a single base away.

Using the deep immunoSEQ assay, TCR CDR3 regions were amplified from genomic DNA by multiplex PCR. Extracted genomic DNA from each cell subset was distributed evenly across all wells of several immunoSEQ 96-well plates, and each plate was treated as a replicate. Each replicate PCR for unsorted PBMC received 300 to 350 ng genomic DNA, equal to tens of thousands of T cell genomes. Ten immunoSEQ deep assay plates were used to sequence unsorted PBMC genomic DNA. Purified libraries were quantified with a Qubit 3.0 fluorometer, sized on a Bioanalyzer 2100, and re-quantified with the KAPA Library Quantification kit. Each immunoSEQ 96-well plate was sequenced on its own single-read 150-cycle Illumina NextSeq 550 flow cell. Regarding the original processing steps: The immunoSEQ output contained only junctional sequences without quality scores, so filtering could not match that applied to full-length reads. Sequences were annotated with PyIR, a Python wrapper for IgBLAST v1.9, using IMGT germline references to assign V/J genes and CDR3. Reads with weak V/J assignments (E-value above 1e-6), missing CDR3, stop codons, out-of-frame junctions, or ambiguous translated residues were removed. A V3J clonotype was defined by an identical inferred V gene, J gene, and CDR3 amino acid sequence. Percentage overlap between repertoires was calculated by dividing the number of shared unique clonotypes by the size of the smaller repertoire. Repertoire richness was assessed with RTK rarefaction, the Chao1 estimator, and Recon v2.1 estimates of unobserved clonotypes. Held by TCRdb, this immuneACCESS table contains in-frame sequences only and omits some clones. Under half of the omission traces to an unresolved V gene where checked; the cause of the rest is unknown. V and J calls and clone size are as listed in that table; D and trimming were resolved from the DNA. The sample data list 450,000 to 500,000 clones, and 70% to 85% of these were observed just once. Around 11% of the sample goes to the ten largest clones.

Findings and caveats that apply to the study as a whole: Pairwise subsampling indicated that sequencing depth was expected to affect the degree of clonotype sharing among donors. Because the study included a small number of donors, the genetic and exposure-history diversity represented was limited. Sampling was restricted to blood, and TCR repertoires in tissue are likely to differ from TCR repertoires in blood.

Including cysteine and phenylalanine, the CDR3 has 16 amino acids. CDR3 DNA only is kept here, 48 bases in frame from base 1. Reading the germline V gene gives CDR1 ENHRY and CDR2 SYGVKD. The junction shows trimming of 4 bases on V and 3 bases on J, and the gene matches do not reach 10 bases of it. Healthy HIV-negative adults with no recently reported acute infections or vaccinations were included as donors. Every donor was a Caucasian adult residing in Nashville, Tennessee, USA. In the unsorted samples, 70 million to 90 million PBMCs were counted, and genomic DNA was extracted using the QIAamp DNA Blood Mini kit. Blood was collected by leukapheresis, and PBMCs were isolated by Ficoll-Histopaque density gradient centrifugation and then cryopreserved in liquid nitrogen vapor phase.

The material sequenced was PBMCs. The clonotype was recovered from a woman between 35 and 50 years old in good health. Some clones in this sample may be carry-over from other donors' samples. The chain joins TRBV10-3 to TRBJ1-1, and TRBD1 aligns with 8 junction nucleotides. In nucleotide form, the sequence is TGTGCCATCAGTGTCCGGGGTCAGGGGGCAGACACTGAAGCTTTCTTT. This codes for CAISVRGQGADTEAFF.